The entry below describes one TCR beta chain. Under the authors' procedure: Amplification of reference gene primers was used by the study to estimate nucleated cell counts. Profiled with immunoSEQ multiplex PCR; TCRdb holds only in-frame clones, not every one. That table supplies the V and J calls and clone size; D and trimming were determined from the DNA. The sample includes over 150,000 clones, less than 95% seen only once; the top ten take 0.45% to 0.65%. This sample was taken from a study of blood T cell repertoires in COVID-19. Study context: The United States, Italy and Spain were the sources of the acute and convalescent COVID-19 samples. PBMCs, B-cell-depleted T cells, or T cells were the source of the cDNA or gDNA that made up the material.

Germline CDR1 SGHTA, CDR2 FQGNSA. CDR3 length equals 13 residues. V was pared by 4 bases and J by 6 bases, with 13 bases between. This receptor was identified in a man aged 50-59 years with acute or convalescent COVID-19. The chain joins TRBV7-2 to TRBJ2-7, with a tentative D call TRBD2 (5 bases). The specimen was peripheral blood. Here the CDR3 DNA reads TGTGCCAGCAGCTCGGGATTTTTTGGCGAGCAGTACTTC. This encodes CASSSGFFGEQYF. The variable domain in full, completed from reference TRBV7-2 and TRBJ2-7, reads GAGVSQSPSNKVTEKGKDVELRCDPISGHTALYWYRQSLGQGLEFLIYFQGNSAPDKSGLPSDRFSAERTGGSVSTLTIQRTQQEDSAVYLCASSSGFFGEQYFGPGTRLTVT.